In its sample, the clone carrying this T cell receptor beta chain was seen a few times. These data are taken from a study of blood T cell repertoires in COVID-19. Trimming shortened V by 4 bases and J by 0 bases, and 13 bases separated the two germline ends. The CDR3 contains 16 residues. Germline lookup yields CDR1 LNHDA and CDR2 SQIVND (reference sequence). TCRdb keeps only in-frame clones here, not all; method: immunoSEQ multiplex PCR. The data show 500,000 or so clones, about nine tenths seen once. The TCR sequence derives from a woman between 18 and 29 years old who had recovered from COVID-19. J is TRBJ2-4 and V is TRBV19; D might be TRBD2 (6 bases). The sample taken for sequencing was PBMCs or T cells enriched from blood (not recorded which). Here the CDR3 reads CASSKGGAVAKNIQYF. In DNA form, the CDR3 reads TGTGCCAGTAGTAAGGGAGGAGCCGTAGCCAAAAACATTCAGTACTTC.